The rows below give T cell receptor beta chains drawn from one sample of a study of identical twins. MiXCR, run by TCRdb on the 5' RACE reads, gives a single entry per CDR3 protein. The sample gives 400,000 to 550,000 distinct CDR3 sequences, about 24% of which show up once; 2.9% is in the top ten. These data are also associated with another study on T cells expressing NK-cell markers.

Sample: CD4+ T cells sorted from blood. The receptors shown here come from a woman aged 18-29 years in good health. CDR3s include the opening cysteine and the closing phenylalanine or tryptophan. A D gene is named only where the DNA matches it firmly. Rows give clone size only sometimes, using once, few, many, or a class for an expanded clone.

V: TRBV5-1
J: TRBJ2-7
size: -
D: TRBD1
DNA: TGCGCCAGCAGTTATGCCGGGACAGGGGGCGGCGAGCAGTACTTC
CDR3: CASSYAGTGGGEQYF

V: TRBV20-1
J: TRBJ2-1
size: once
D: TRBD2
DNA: TGCAGTGCTGCGCCAGATAGGGGACTAGCGGGAGGTCAAGGTAGCTCCTACAATGAGCAGTTCTTC
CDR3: CSAAPDRGLAGGQGSSYNEQFF

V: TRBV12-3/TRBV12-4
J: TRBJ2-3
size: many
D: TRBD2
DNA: TGTGCCAGCAGTCCCCGGACTAGCGGGAGCACAGATACGCAGTATTTT
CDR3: CASSPRTSGSTDTQYF

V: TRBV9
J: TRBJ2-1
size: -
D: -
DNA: TGTGCCAGCAGCGTAGGCGGGCCGAGCTCCTACAATGAGCAGTTCTTC
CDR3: CASSVGGPSSYNEQFF

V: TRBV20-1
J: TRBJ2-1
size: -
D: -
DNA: TGCAGTGCTAGTGCGGACAGTGCTTACAATGAGCAGTTCTTC
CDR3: CSASADSAYNEQFF

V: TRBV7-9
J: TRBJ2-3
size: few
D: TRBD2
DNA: TGTGCCAGCAGCTTAGGCGGGAGTCGAGCAGATACGCAGTATTTT
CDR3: CASSLGGSRADTQYF

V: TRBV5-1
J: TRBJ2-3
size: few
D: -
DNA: TGCGCCAGCAGATCGCTCAGCAACCCCACAGATACGCAGTATTTT
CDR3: CASRSLSNPTDTQYF

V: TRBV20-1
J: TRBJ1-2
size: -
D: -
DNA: TGCAGTGCTAGAGATGCAGTTAGCTATGGCTACACCTTC
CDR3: CSARDAVSYGYTF

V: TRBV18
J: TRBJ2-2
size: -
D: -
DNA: TGTGCCAGCTCACCCTCCAACGGCCGGAACGGCGGGGAGCTGTTTTTT
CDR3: CASSPSNGRNGGELFF

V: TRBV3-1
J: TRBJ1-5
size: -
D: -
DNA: TGTGCCAGCAGCCAGGCCGGGGGGGGCGGGGATCAGCCCCAGCATTTT
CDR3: CASSQAGGGGDQPQHF

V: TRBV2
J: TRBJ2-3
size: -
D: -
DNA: TGTGCCAGCAGGACCCGGTTGAACGTCGGCACAGATACGCAGTATTTT
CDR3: CASRTRLNVGTDTQYF

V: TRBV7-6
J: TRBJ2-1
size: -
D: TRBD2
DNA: TGTGCCAGCAGCTCACAGCGGGAGCGCCCCGGTGAGCAGTTCTTC
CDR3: CASSSQRERPGEQFF

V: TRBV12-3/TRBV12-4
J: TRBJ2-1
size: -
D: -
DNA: TGTGCCAGCAGTTTAAGGAACTGGGACAATGAGCAGTTCTTC
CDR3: CASSLRNWDNEQFF

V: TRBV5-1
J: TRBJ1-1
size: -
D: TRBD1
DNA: TGCGCCAGCAGCCCCAGGGTCGACAGGGGGCTTCACACTGAAGCTTTCTTT
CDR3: CASSPRVDRGLHTEAFF

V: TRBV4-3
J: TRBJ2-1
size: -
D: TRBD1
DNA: TGCGCCAGCAGCCATACGACAGGGTGGTATGAGCAGTTCTTC
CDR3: CASSHTTGWYEQFF

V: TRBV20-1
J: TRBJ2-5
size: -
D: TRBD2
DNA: TGCAGTGCTAGTCGCCGAGGGAGGGAGGAGACCCAGTACTTC
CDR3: CSASRRGREETQYF

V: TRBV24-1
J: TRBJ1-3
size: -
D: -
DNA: TGTGCCACCAGTGATTTGAGGGTATCCCCCCTCTCTGGAAACACCATATATTTT
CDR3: CATSDLRVSPLSGNTIYF

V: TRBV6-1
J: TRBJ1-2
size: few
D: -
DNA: TGTGCCGGGTCCTATCGACAGGATTATGGCTACACCTTC
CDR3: CAGSYRQDYGYTF

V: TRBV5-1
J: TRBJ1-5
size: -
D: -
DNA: TGCGCCAGCAGCTTGGGGCCACCAGGCAATCAGCCCCAGCATTTT
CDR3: CASSLGPPGNQPQHF

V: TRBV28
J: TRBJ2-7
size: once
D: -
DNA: TGTGCCAGCAAATCAGTGGTCCCCTACGAGCAGTACTTC
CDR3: CASKSVVPYEQYF

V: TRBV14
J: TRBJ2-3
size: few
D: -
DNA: TGTGCCAGCAGCCTCTTGATGAGGGATACGCAGTATTTT
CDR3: CASSLLMRDTQYF

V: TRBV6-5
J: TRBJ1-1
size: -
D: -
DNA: TGTGCCAGCAGATACACCAGGTTCACTGAAGCTTTCTTT
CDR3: CASRYTRFTEAFF

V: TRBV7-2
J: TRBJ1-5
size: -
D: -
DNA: TGTGCCAGCAGCACCGACAGAAATCAGCCCCAGCATTTT
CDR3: CASSTDRNQPQHF

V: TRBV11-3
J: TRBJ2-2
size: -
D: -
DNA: TGTGCCAGCAGCCAGGCGGGGGCGAGCGGGGAGCTGTTTTTT
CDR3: CASSQAGASGELFF

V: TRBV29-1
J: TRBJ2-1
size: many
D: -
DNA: TGCAGCGTTGACCCCGGGCTGTTGCAGTTCTTC
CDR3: CSVDPGLLQFF

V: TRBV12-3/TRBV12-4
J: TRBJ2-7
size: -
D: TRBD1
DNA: TGTGCCAGCAGGGAGACAGGGGTATCCCTCGAGCAGTACTTC
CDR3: CASRETGVSLEQYF

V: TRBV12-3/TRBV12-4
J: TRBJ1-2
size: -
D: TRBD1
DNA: TGTGCCAGCAGTTCCTTCCTAGGGGGCTCTGGCTACACCTTC
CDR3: CASSSFLGGSGYTF

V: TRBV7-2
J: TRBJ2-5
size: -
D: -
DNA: TGTGCCAGCAGCTTACGGCCCCCAAAACTTCAAGAGACCCAGTACTTC
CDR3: CASSLRPPKLQETQYF

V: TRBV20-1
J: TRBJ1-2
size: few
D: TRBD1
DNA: TGCAGTGCTTCAACTCAGGGGGCAGGTGGCTACACCTTC
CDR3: CSASTQGAGGYTF

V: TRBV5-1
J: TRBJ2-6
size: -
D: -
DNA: TGCGCCAGCAGCTTGTTTGGGACATCGAACTCTGGGGCCAACGTCCTGACTTTC
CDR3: CASSLFGTSNSGANVLTF

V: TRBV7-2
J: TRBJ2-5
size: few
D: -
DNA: TGTGCCAGCAGCCAGTATATTGGGGGGCCAGAGACCCAGTACTTC
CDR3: CASSQYIGGPETQYF

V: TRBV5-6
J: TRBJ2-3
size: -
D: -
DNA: TGTGCCAGCAGCCTCTCTGACCCATGGCTCACAGATACGCAGTATTTT
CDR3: CASSLSDPWLTDTQYF

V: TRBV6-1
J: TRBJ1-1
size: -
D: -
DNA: TGTGCCAGCATCCTTGGGTGGGGAAAGAACACTGAAGCTTTCTTT
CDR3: CASILGWGKNTEAFF

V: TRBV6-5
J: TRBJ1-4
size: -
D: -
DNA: TGTGCCAGCAGTTACAGGGATCGCGAAAAACTGTTTTTT
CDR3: CASSYRDREKLFF

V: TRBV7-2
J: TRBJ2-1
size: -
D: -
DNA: TGTGCCAGCAGCTTAGGTTACGGGAGTTACTACAATGAGCAGTTCTTC
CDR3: CASSLGYGSYYNEQFF

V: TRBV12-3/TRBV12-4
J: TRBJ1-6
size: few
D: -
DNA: TGTGCCAGCAGTTTAGCGTTTGGGGGTTCACCCCTCCACTTT
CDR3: CASSLAFGGSPLHF

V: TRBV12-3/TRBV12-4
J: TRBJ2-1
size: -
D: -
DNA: TGTGCCAGCAGTTTCGCCACTAACAGGAATGAGCAGTTCTTC
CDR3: CASSFATNRNEQFF

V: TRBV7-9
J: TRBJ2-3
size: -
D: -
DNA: TGTGCCAGCAGCTCTCCGGGACACCGGGGAGCAGATACGCAGTATTTT
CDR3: CASSSPGHRGADTQYF

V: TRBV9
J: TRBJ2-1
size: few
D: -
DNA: TGTGCCAGCAGCGTAGCCCCAACTATCTCCTACTACAATGAGCAGTTCTTC
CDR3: CASSVAPTISYYNEQFF

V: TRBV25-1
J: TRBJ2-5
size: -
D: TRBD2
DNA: TGTGCCAGCAGTGTACGTGGGGGGGATCGAGAGACCCAGTACTTC
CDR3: CASSVRGGDRETQYF

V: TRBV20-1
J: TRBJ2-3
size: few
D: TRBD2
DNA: TGCAGTGCTAGAGAGTCTAGCGGGAGTTTTATTGTCTCAGATACGCAGTATTTT
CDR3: CSARESSGSFIVSDTQYF

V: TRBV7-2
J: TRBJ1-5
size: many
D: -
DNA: TGTGCCAGCAGCTTAGGAACGGATCAGCCCCAGCATTTT
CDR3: CASSLGTDQPQHF

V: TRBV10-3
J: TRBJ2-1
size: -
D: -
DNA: TGTGCCATCAGTGCCCTCGGGACAACAAACAATGAGCAGTTCTTC
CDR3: CAISALGTTNNEQFF

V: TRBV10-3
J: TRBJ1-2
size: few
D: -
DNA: TGTGCCATCAGTGAAACAGGTTCTAACTATGGCTACACCTTC
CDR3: CAISETGSNYGYTF

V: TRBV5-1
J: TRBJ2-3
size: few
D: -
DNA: TGCGCCAGCACCTCCCAAGGGGCAGATACGCAGTATTTT
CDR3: CASTSQGADTQYF